The 25 T cell receptor beta chains below come from one sample, sequenced in a study of blood T cell repertoires in COVID-19. Sequencing used immunoSEQ multiplex PCR; TCRdb keeps in-frame clones, though not all of them. Among roughly 360,000 clones, more than 75% were seen once, and the ten largest hold roughly 1.4%. Sequencing was carried out using PBMCs or T cells enriched from blood (not recorded which). The receptors shown here come from a man younger than 45 who had recovered from COVID-19.

Details on this clone: The sample has other DNA sequences that encode this CDR3 too. V and J are TRBV7-2 and TRBJ1-1; possible D gene TRBD1, 5 bases. V was clipped by 1 base and J by 4 bases, with 10 bases between them. The CDR3 spans 14 residues. Germline values: CDR1 SGHTA, CDR2 FQGNSA. As DNA, the CDR3 is TGTGCCAGCAGCTTAGACCCGGGGGGCACTGAAGCTTTCTTT. Translation gives CASSLDPGGTEAFF.

This chain joins TRBV9 and TRBJ2-3; tentatively, D is TRBD1 (6 bases). Germline CDR1 SGDLS, CDR2 YYNGEE. The CDR3 is 14 amino acids. Trimming removed 0 bases at V and 5 bases at J, with 10 bases between. CDR3 residues: CASSVAGGVDTQYF. Here the CDR3 DNA reads TGTGCCAGCAGCGTAGCTGGGGGCGTAGATACGCAGTATTTT. Filled out from reference TRBV9 and TRBJ2-3, the complete variable domain reads DSGVTQTPKHLITATGQRVTLRCSPRSGDLSVYWYQQSLDQGLQFLIQYYNGEERAKGNILERFSAQQFPDLHSELNLSSLELGDSALYFCASSVAGGVDTQYFGPGTRLTVL.

V gene TRBV6-1 combines with J gene TRBJ1-2, with D possibly matching TRBD1 (6 bases). Trimming removed 4 bases at V and 5 bases at J, with 20 bases between. This CDR3 spans 16 amino acids. The germline V gene encodes CDR1 MNHNS and CDR2 SASEGT. Here the CDR3 reads CASSARIEDSGYGYTF. As DNA, the CDR3 is TGTGCCAGCAGTGCTCGTATAGAGGACAGTGGATATGGCTACACCTTC.

The chain links TRBV4-1 to TRBJ2-1; 8 bases are shared with TRBD2. V shed 3 bases and J 5 bases; nucleotides not matched to a gene: 15. Per germline, CDR1 MGHRA and CDR2 YSYEKL. The CDR3 has 18 amino acids. CDR3 in DNA: TGCGCCAGCAGCCACTACTGGAGCGGGAGTCCTAAGGACAATGAGCAGTTCTTC. Translating gives CASSHYWSGSPKDNEQFF.

V gene TRBV5-1 combines with J gene TRBJ1-1, with unresolved D. Germline V gene sequence: CDR1 SGHRS, CDR2 YFSETQ. The CDR3 length is 15 residues. Trimming took 0 bases from V and 4 from J, leaving 13 bases between them. CDR3 nucleotide sequence: TGCGCCAGCAGCTTGGGCGGGGTTGGTGGCACTGAAGCTTTCTTT. Protein: CASSLGGVGGTEAFF.

The chain employs TRBV3-1 (or the pseudogene TRBV3-2) and TRBJ2-1, with 10 bases aligning to TRBD2. Per germline, CDR1 LGHDT and CDR2 YNNKEL (reference sequence). The junction had 17 bases not matched to a gene; V was cut back by 4 bases and J by 2 bases. This CDR3 is built from 20 residues. The CDR3 protein is CASSRVRGAGGLRTYNEQFF. CDR3 nucleotide sequence: TGTGCCAGCAGCCGGGTCCGGGGAGCGGGGGGGCTGAGGACCTACAATGAGCAGTTCTTC.

The chain is built from TRBV27 and TRBJ1-3; no clear D. CDR1 is MNHEY and CDR2 is SMNVEV in the germline V gene (reference sequence). CDR3 length: 13 residues. Deletions cut 5 bases from V and 0 bases from J, with 5 bases between. The CDR3 DNA reads TGTGCCAGCAGTCTCGTCTCTGGAAACACCATATATTTT. This translates into CASSLVSGNTIYF.

The chain combines TRBV6-1 with TRBJ2-7; unclear D gene. The CDR3 has 13 amino acids. Per germline, CDR1 MNHNS and CDR2 SASEGT. The V and J ends lost 2 bases and 5 bases respectively, with 10 bases between them. In DNA form, the CDR3 reads TGTGCCAGCAGTGAACAGGCTCTGCACGAGCAGTACTTC. Protein sequence: CASSEQALHEQYF.

The chain is built from TRBV19 and TRBJ2-5, with a tentative D call TRBD1 (7 bases). The length of the CDR3 is 16 residues. V lost 0 bases, J lost 5 bases, and 16 bases lay in between. CDR1 is LNHDA, CDR2 SQIVND, per germline (reference sequence). The CDR3 DNA reads as TGTGCCAGTAGTATAGATTCAGGGGGGACGGTGGAGACCCAGTACTTC. Encoded protein: CASSIDSGGTVETQYF.

The chain has TRBV19 and TRBJ2-3; no clear D. CDR1 and CDR2 (germline): LNHDA, SQIVND (reference sequence). V was clipped by 7 bases and J by 2 bases, with 13 bases between them. The CDR3 extends over 14 amino acids. In DNA, the CDR3 is TGTGCCAGTAAAGCCGACGGAGCCACAGATACGCAGTATTTT. Residues: CASKADGATDTQYF.

This clone was counted between two and nine times. The chain combines TRBV5-4 with TRBJ2-2; no clear D gene. Germline CDR1 and CDR2: SGHNT and YYREEE (reference sequence). This CDR3 is built from 14 residues. Deletions cut 1 base from V and 7 bases from J, with 11 bases between. The CDR3 region has the DNA TGTGCCAGCAGCTTGACGCAGAGGAGCGGGGAGCTGTTTTTT. Its translation is CASSLTQRSGELFF.

The chain employs TRBV4-2 and TRBJ2-2, with D tentatively TRBD2 (5 bases). CDR3 size: 13 residues. Trimming left V 0 bases short and J 7 bases short, with 6 bases between. Looked up from germline, CDR1 is LGHNA and CDR2 is YNFKEQ. CDR3 nucleotide sequence: TGTGCCAGCAGCCAAGACGAGGGCGGGGAGCTGTTTTTT. This encodes CASSQDEGGELFF.

V gene TRBV1 combines with J gene TRBJ2-5; the tabulated D call, TRBD2, remains unverified against the DNA. TRBV1 is deemed a pseudogene. CDR3 size: 18 residues. The CDR3 here is CTSSQETSGGRDQETQYF. The CDR3 DNA sequence: TGCACCAGCAGCCAAGAAACTAGCGGCGGGAGGGACCAAGAGACCCAGTACTTC.

The rearrangement links TRBV19 to TRBJ1-1; 9 bases agree with TRBD1. J was trimmed by 5 bases and V by 3 bases; bases with no gene match: 4. Germline V CDR1 and CDR2: LNHDA, SQIVND (reference sequence). This CDR3 comprises 14 residues. CDR3 region: CASSIRQGETEAFF. Here the CDR3 DNA reads TGTGCCAGTAGTATCCGACAGGGGGAGACTGAAGCTTTCTTT.

V gene TRBV27 combines with J gene TRBJ2-1; 8 bases are shared with TRBD2. Per the germline V gene, CDR1 is MNHEY and CDR2 is SMNVEV (reference sequence). Trimming took 7 bases from V and 4 from J; bases not matched to a gene: 6. The CDR3 is 14 residues long. The CDR3 DNA reads as TGTGCCAGCACCTTAGCGGGGAGATACAATGAGCAGTTCTTC. Residues: CASTLAGRYNEQFF.

The J gene is TRBJ2-7, the V gene TRBV30; maybe TRBD1 (5 bases). The CDR3 totals 13 residues. CDR1 and CDR2 (germline): GTSNPN, SVGIG (reference sequence). V was shortened by 1 base and J by 1 base, with 8 bases between the two germline ends. The DNA for the CDR3 is TGTGCCTGGAGTGAAGGGGCTTCCTACGAGCAGTACTTC. Translation: CAWSEGASYEQYF.

Here the CDR3 reads CASSESLSQTNYGYTF. The DNA for the CDR3 is TGTGCCAGCAGTGAGTCACTGTCACAGACTAACTATGGCTACACCTTC. The chain couples TRBV6-1 to TRBJ1-2; unclear D gene. Germline V gives CDR1 MNHNS, CDR2 SASEGT. V was cut by 3 bases and J by 0 bases, with 14 bases left in between. The CDR3 runs to 16 residues.

This chain links TRBV27 with TRBJ1-1; D perhaps matches TRBD1 (6 bases). The V gene lost 4 bases and the J gene lost 3 bases, with 15 bases spanning the gap. In germline, CDR1 is MNHEY, CDR2 SMNVEV (reference sequence). The CDR3 has 15 residues. As DNA, the CDR3 is TGTGCCAGCAGTTCCTGGACAGCAGCATACACTGAAGCTTTCTTT. It translates to CASSSWTAAYTEAFF.

This rearrangement joins TRBV5-1 to TRBJ1-5; TRBD1 matches 7 bases. The V segment lost 2 bases and the J segment 6 bases; nucleotides outside the gene matches: 5. Germline V lookup: CDR1 SGHRS, CDR2 YFSETQ. The CDR3 is 14 residues long. This chain's CDR3 is CASSFGTEGQPQHF. DNA of the CDR3: TGCGCCAGCAGCTTTGGGACAGAGGGTCAGCCCCAGCATTTT.

The chain uses TRBV4-2 and TRBJ2-2, with D possibly being TRBD2 (5 bases). This CDR3 contains 16 residues. The V and J ends lost 0 bases and 1 base respectively, with 9 bases between them. The V gene's germline CDR1 is LGHNA and CDR2 YNFKEQ. The CDR3 sequence: CASSQDTGRNTGELFF. The CDR3 DNA sequence: TGTGCCAGCAGCCAAGATACGGGAAGGAACACCGGGGAGCTGTTTTTT.

The chain is built from TRBV30 and TRBJ2-7, with D uncertain. V was shortened by 3 bases and J by 0 bases, with 6 bases between the two germline ends. The CDR3 totals 12 residues. Per the germline V gene, CDR1 is GTSNPN and CDR2 is SVGIG (reference sequence). CDR3 in amino acids: CAWRPSSYEQYF. The CDR3 DNA follows: TGTGCCTGGAGGCCGAGCTCCTACGAGCAGTACTTC.

The chain joins TRBV4-1 to TRBJ2-2; D perhaps matches TRBD2 (6 bases). The V gene lost 4 bases and the J gene lost 6 bases, with 15 bases spanning the gap. CDR1 and CDR2 from the germline V gene are MGHRA and YSYEKL. This CDR3 region has 15 residues. DNA for the CDR3: TGCGCCAGCAGCCGTGACCCGTCGGGGGCCGGGGAGCTGTTTTTT. Amino acid sequence: CASSRDPSGAGELFF.

V is TRBV11-2 and J is TRBJ2-2; TRBD1 agrees at 7 bases. This CDR3 is built from 13 residues. The V gene's germline CDR1 is SGHAT and CDR2 FQNNGV. V lost 5 bases and J lost 6; bases outside the gene matches: 3. The CDR3 DNA reads as TGTGCCAGCAGCGAAGGACAGGCCGGGGAGCTGTTTTTT. It translates to CASSEGQAGELFF.

This clone is a singleton in its sample. This chain links TRBV5-6 with TRBJ1-1; perhaps TRBD1 as D (6 bases). The CDR3 runs 14 residues. V gave up 10 bases and J gave up 4 bases, with 20 bases separating them. Germline V gene sequence: CDR1 SGHDT, CDR2 YYEEEE. CDR3 in DNA: TGTGCCTACACGAGGACAGCAGTTCCCACTGAAGCTTTCTTT. It specifies CAYTRTAVPTEAFF.

The rearrangement uses TRBV19 and TRBJ2-3; 10 bases line up with TRBD2. V shed 4 bases and J 4 bases; nucleotides not matched to a gene: 8. Germline values: CDR1 LNHDA, CDR2 SQIVND (reference sequence). This CDR3 contains 16 residues. CDR3 region: CASSRSSGGNADTQYF. Written as DNA, the CDR3 is TGTGCCAGTAGTAGGAGTAGCGGGGGGAACGCAGATACGCAGTATTTT.